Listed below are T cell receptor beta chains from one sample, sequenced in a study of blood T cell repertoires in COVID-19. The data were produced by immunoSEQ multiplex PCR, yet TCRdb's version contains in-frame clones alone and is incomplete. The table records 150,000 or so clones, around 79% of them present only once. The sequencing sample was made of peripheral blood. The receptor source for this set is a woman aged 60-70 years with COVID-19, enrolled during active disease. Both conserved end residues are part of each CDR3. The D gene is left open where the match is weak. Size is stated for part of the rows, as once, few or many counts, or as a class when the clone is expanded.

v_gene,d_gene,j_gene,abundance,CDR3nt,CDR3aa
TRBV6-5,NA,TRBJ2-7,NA,TGTGCCAGCACCCCGACAGGACTTTACGAGCAGTACTTC,CASTPTGLYEQYF
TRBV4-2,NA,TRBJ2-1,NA,TGTGCCAGCAGCCAAGATGACACGGGGGACAATGAGCAGTTCTTC,CASSQDDTGDNEQFF
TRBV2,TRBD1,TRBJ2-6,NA,TGTGCCAGCAGTGATGAGAGGACAGGGGGCCTAAGGGGGGCCAACGTCCTGACTTTC,CASSDERTGGLRGANVLTF
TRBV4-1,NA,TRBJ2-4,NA,TGCGCCAGCAGCCAAGAGGGGCAGGACCTAGCCAAAAACATTCAGTACTTC,CASSQEGQDLAKNIQYF
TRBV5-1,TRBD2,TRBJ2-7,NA,TGCGCCAGCAGCGAGGGACTAGCGGTCTCCTACGAGCAGTACTTC,CASSEGLAVSYEQYF
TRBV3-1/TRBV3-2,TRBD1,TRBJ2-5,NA,TGTGCCAGCAGCCAAGAGGACAGGGACTCTCAAGAGACCCAGTACTTC,CASSQEDRDSQETQYF
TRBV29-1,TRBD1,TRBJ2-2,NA,TGCAGCGGGCAATCCGGGACAGGGTCTACCGGGGAGCTGTTTTTT,CSGQSGTGSTGELFF
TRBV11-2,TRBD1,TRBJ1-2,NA,TGTGCCAGCAGCTCTGGGACAGGAGATCACTATGGCTACACCTTC,CASSSGTGDHYGYTF
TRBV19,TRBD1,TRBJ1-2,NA,TGTGCCAGTAGTCTACCGGGACAGGGGGCGGAAAACTATGGCTACACCTTC,CASSLPGQGAENYGYTF
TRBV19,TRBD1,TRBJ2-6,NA,TGTGCCAGTAGTCCATCAGACAGGGTAGATGGGGCCAACGTCCTGACTTTC,CASSPSDRVDGANVLTF
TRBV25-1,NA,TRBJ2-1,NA,TGTGCCAGCAGAGCTGACATCCTTGAGCAGTTCTTC,CASRADILEQFF
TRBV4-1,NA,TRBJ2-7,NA,TGCGCCAGCAGCCAAGACCCACAGGGCTTGGCTAGCTCCTACGAGCAGTACTTC,CASSQDPQGLASSYEQYF
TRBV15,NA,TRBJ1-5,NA,TGTGCCACCAGCAGAGGCGGGGATCAGCCCCAGCATTTT,CATSRGGDQPQHF
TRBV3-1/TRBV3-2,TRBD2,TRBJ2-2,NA,TGTGCCAGCAGCCTAGGACTAGCGGGGAACACCGGGGAGCTGTTTTTT,CASSLGLAGNTGELFF
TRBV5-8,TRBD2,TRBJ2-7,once,TGTGCCAGCAGCCACAGACTAGCGGTATCTCTTACCTACGAGCAGTACTTC,CASSHRLAVSLTYEQYF
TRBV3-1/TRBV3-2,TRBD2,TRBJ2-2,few,TGTGCCAGCAGCCAAGATCTGGTAGCGGGAGGGTTTGGGGAGCTGTTTTTT,CASSQDLVAGGFGELFF
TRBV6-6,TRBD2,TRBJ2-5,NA,TGTGCCAGCAGTCTCAACCCGACTAGCGGGGGGCAAGAGACCCAGTACTTC,CASSLNPTSGGQETQYF
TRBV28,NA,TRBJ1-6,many,TGTGCCAGCAGTCTCCCAGCGAGCTCCTATAATTCACCCCTCCACTTT,CASSLPASSYNSPLHF
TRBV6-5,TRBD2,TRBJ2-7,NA,TGTGCCAGCAGCTCGTTTGTTGCGGGAGGCGAGCAGTACTTC,CASSSFVAGGEQYF
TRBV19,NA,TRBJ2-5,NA,TGTGCCAGTAGTGCCGGGGGAACTAGCATGGGGCAAGAGACCCAGTACTTC,CASSAGGTSMGQETQYF
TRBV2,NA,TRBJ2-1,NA,TGTGCCAGCAGTGAAACAGCTGTGGCCAATGAGCAGTTCTTC,CASSETAVANEQFF
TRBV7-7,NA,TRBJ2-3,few,TGTGCTAGCAGCTTAGCATTGAGGGATACGCAGTATTTT,CASSLALRDTQYF
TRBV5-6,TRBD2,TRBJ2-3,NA,TGTGCCAGCAGCGAAGGACTAGCGGGAGCAAAATCAGATACGCAGTATTTT,CASSEGLAGAKSDTQYF
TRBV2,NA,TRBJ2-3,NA,TGTGCCAGCAGTGTGGGGCTAGCGCGAGGCACAGATACGCAGTATTTT,CASSVGLARGTDTQYF
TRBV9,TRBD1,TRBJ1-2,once,TGTGCCAGCAGCACACAGACAGGGATTAACTATGGCTACACCTTC,CASSTQTGINYGYTF
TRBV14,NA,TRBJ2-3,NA,TGTGCCAGCAGCCAACGGGTTCAACTAGGCGCAGATACGCAGTATTTT,CASSQRVQLGADTQYF
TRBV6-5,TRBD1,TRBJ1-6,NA,TGTGCCAGCACCCCATTGGGGACAGCTAATTCACCCCTCCACTTT,CASTPLGTANSPLHF